Below, 25 T cell receptor beta chains from the same sample are listed, as sequenced in a study of PD-1 blockade in classical Hodgkin lymphoma (dated by TCRdb to the early 2020s). Preparation of the library involved the immunoSEQ multiplex PCR assay. TCRdb stores this immuneACCESS table with in-frame sequences only. Part of the clones is absent; in the studies checked, under half of the shortfall reflects unresolved V genes, and no reason is known for the rest. Counted in this sample were about 30,000 clones; just over 90% of them appeared once. Approximately 3.9% of the sample is in the top ten clones. What the time point label conveys for this sample: newly diagnosed, previously untreated cHL patient sample. The sequenced sample was peripheral blood mononuclear cells (PBMCs). Receptors originate from a human donor with classical Hodgkin lymphoma.

This clone has a handful of counts. The chain carries TRBV28 and TRBJ2-7; the match to TRBD1 covers 7 bases. CDR1 is MDHEN and CDR2 is SYDVKM in the germline V gene. The CDR3 spans 15 residues. J was trimmed by 0 bases and V by 6 bases; bases with no gene match: 8. CDR3 protein: CASRSDRESSYEQYF. The CDR3 DNA sequence: TGTGCCAGCAGATCCGACAGGGAGAGCTCCTACGAGCAGTACTTC.

V usage is TRBV2 and J usage is TRBJ1-1; D possibly corresponds to TRBD1 (5 bases). Per the germline V gene, CDR1 is SNHLY and CDR2 is FYNNEI. The ends were cut back, 6 bases at V and 8 bases at J, with 19 bases in the middle. The CDR3 consists of 14 residues. The CDR3 region is CASRGDGGNSEAFF. CDR3 bases: TGTGCCAGCAGGGGGGACGGGGGGAACTCGGAAGCTTTCTTT.

The chain couples TRBV4-2 to TRBJ1-2, with a tentative D call TRBD1 (6 bases). The CDR3 length is 15 residues. CDR1 and CDR2 from the germline V gene are LGHNA and YNFKEQ. Trimming stripped 0 bases from V and 8 bases from J, with 16 bases between. The DNA of the CDR3 is TGTGCCAGCAGCCAAGAGTCGGACAGCGTAGGGGGCTACACCTTC. This sequence encodes CASSQESDSVGGYTF.

The chain carries TRBV10-3 and TRBJ2-7; the D gene is possibly TRBD2 (5 bases). This CDR3 has 11 amino acids. Germline V gives CDR1 ENHRY, CDR2 SYGVKD. The V gene lost 0 bases and the J gene lost 10 bases, with 7 bases spanning the gap. The CDR3 DNA reads as TGTGCCATCAGTGAGTCACGGGAACAGTACTTC. Its translation is CAISESREQYF.

This chain links TRBV5-4 with TRBJ2-5; D tentatively reads TRBD1 or TRBD2 (5 bases each). V was clipped by 4 bases and J by 5 bases, with 18 bases between them. There are 15 residues in the CDR3. The germline V gene has CDR1 SGHNT and CDR2 YYREEE (reference sequence). This CDR3 reads CASSRDGAGQETQYF. CDR3 DNA: TGTGCCAGCAGCCGGGACGGGGCAGGTCAGGAGACCCAGTACTTC.

The V gene is TRBV4-1, the J gene TRBJ2-1, with 8 bases identical to TRBD2. Trimming at V came to 5 bases and at J to 6 bases, leaving 15 bases not matched to a gene. The CDR3 is 17 amino acids. In germline, CDR1 is MGHRA, CDR2 YSYEKL. The DNA of the CDR3 is TGCGCCAGCAGCTCCGTGGGATTAGCGGGAAGCGGCAATGAGCAGTTCTTC. It codes for CASSSVGLAGSGNEQFF.

The chain uses TRBV29-1 and TRBJ2-7; D is possibly TRBD1 (5 bases). The germline CDR1 and CDR2 sequences are SQVTM and ANQGSEA. CDR3 size: 13 residues. Trimming pared 3 bases from V and 5 bases from J, leaving 14 bases between. CDR3 protein: CSVEGPGSDEQYF. The CDR3 coding sequence is TGCAGCGTTGAGGGGCCGGGTTCAGACGAGCAGTACTTC.

The CDR3 DNA reads TGTGCCAGCAGTTACTCGACAGGTTTGGGCGAGCAGTACTTC. Its translation: CASSYSTGLGEQYF. The chain employs TRBV6-6 and TRBJ2-7; possibly TRBD1 for D (6 bases). Germline assignment: CDR1 MNHNY and CDR2 SVGAGI (reference sequence). The CDR3 spans 14 residues. The V end was cut by 0 bases, the J end by 6 bases, with 12 bases between.

The rearrangement links TRBV11-2 to TRBJ2-1; D is ambiguous. Trimming left V 2 bases short and J 8 bases short, with 4 bases between. From germline, CDR1 is SGHAT and CDR2 FQNNGV. This CDR3 contains 11 residues. The CDR3 sequence is CASSLYDEQFF. The CDR3 DNA reads TGTGCCAGCAGCTTATACGATGAGCAGTTCTTC.

V usage is TRBV28 and J usage is TRBJ1-1; D unresolved. Per the germline V gene, CDR1 is MDHEN and CDR2 is SYDVKM. The CDR3 loop spans 14 amino acids. V gave up 1 base and J gave up 0 bases, with 6 bases separating them. CDR3 bases: TGTGCCAGCAGTTTATCCGGGGTGAACACTGAAGCTTTCTTT. Translated: CASSLSGVNTEAFF.

The CDR3 here is CASSLVPSGANVLTF. The CDR3 DNA sequence: TGCGCCAGCAGCTTGGTGCCCTCTGGGGCCAACGTCCTGACTTTC. The gene calls are TRBV5-1 and TRBJ2-6; D remains unclear. V was trimmed by 0 bases and J by 0 bases, leaving 4 bases between them. This CDR3 spans 15 amino acids. The germline V gene has CDR1 SGHRS and CDR2 YFSETQ.

This rearrangement joins TRBV11-2 to TRBJ2-2, with TRBD1 matching 8 bases. Germline lookup yields CDR1 SGHAT and CDR2 FQNNGV. The CDR3 covers 15 residues. J was trimmed by 4 bases and V by 3 bases; bases with no gene match: 4. The CDR3 region has the DNA TGTGCCAGCAGCTTCTCGACAGGGGCCACCGGGGAGCTGTTTTTT. Its protein product is CASSFSTGATGELFF.

V gene TRBV9 combines with J gene TRBJ2-2; D possibly corresponds to TRBD1 (5 bases). The V end was cut by 6 bases, the J end by 4 bases, with 22 bases between. Germline CDR1 is SGDLS and CDR2 is YYNGEE. The CDR3 length is 17 residues. The CDR3: CASNGDPQGPPTGELFF. The CDR3 DNA is TGTGCCAGCAACGGAGACCCGCAGGGCCCTCCCACCGGGGAGCTGTTTTTT. Supplemented by reference TRBV9 and TRBJ2-2, the full variable domain reads DSGVTQTPKHLITATGQRVTLRCSPRSGDLSVYWYQQSLDQGLQFLIQYYNGEERAKGNILERFSAQQFPDLHSELNLSSLELGDSALYFCASNGDPQGPPTGELFFGEGSRLTVL.

This sequence joins TRBV19 and TRBJ2-1; TRBD2 is a possible D gene (6 bases). V lost 5 bases to trimming and J lost 0 bases, with 17 bases between them. Germline CDR1 and CDR2: LNHDA and SQIVND (reference sequence). This CDR3 is built from 17 residues. The CDR3 protein is CASSGYGGMSSYNEQFF. The DNA of the CDR3 is TGTGCCAGTAGTGGGTACGGCGGGATGAGCTCCTACAATGAGCAGTTCTTC.

V usage is TRBV28 and J usage is TRBJ1-5, with a possible D match to TRBD1 (5 bases). V lost 4 bases and J lost 2, with 12 bases in between. Germline V lookup: CDR1 MDHEN, CDR2 SYDVKM. The CDR3 contains 15 residues. CDR3 sequence reads: CASSSRGGGNQPQHF. In DNA, the CDR3 is TGTGCCAGCAGTTCACGAGGAGGGGGCAATCAGCCCCAGCATTTT. Full variable domain (missing parts from reference TRBV28 and TRBJ1-5): DVKVTQSSRYLVKRTGEKVFLECVQDMDHENMFWYRQDPGLGLRLIYFSYDVKMKEKGDIPEGYSVSREKKERFSLILESASTNQTSMYLCASSSRGGGNQPQHFGDGTRLSIL.

The V and J genes are TRBV4-1 and TRBJ2-5; D not certain. CDR3 length equals 15 residues. Germline CDR1 and CDR2: MGHRA and YSYEKL. The V end lost 0 bases, the J end lost 6 bases, and 14 bases lay between the germline ends. CDR3 loop: CASSQDPVTMKTQYF. The CDR3 DNA sequence: TGCGCCAGCAGCCAAGATCCGGTTACCATGAAGACCCAGTACTTC.

This clone was detected only once. The chain couples TRBV28 to TRBJ1-4, with D possibly being TRBD1 (5 bases). The CDR3 is 11 amino acids. The V and J ends lost 10 bases and 8 bases respectively, with 11 bases between them. The germline gives CDR1 MDHEN, CDR2 SYDVKM. CDR3 protein: CATRDREKLFF. In DNA, the CDR3 is TGTGCCACCAGGGATAGAGAAAAACTGTTTTTT. The full variable domain, rest sourced from reference TRBV28 and TRBJ1-4, is DVKVTQSSRYLVKRTGEKVFLECVQDMDHENMFWYRQDPGLGLRLIYFSYDVKMKEKGDIPEGYSVSREKKERFSLILESASTNQTSMYLCATRDREKLFFGSGTQLSVL.

The chain uses TRBV7-2 and TRBJ2-5; 9 bases are shared with TRBD1. The CDR3 is 14 amino acids. V was pared by 4 bases and J by 6 bases, with 6 bases of the junction left unmatched. Germline V lookup: CDR1 SGHTA, CDR2 FQGNSA. The CDR3 DNA sequence: TGTGCCAGCAGCTCGGGGACAGGGCTAAAGACCCAGTACTTC. It yields the protein CASSSGTGLKTQYF.

The CDR3, as DNA: TGTGCCAGCAGTTATGGTCGCAATCAGCCCCAGCATTTT. It is translated as CASSYGRNQPQHF. The rearrangement uses TRBV6-5 and TRBJ1-5; D not certain. Germline-derived CDR1 and CDR2 are MNHEY and SVGAGI. This CDR3 has 13 residues. V was trimmed by 3 bases and J by 2 bases, leaving 5 bases between them.

V usage is TRBV5-6 and J usage is TRBJ2-3; TRBD2 matches at 10 bases. Germline loops: CDR1 SGHDT, CDR2 YYEEEE. The CDR3 has 16 residues. With V trimmed by 1 base and J by 2 bases, 4 bases remained unmatched. CDR3 DNA sequence: TGTGCCAGCAGCTTGCCTAGCGGGAGTTCCACAGATACGCAGTATTTT. It codes for CASSLPSGSSTDTQYF.

This clone was counted a single time. The V call is TRBV28, the J call TRBJ1-2; unclear D gene. Germline V lookup: CDR1 MDHEN, CDR2 SYDVKM. V lost 7 bases and J lost 4, with 22 bases in between. The CDR3 consists of 16 residues. Here the CDR3 DNA reads TGTGCCAGCAATTCCCTCGGAGGTCCTTTGGGCTATGGCTACACCTTC. This codes for CASNSLGGPLGYGYTF.

The chain is built from TRBV18 and TRBJ1-1, with 10 bases lining up with TRBD1. The germline CDR1 and CDR2 sequences are KGHSH and LQKENI. The CDR3 is made up of 18 amino acids. Trimming removed 3 bases from V and 0 bases from J; junction bases left unmatched: 10. CDR3 sequence (DNA): TGTGCCAGCTCACCCAACACGGGGACAGGGGCCATGAACACTGAAGCTTTCTTT. Translated, it gives CASSPNTGTGAMNTEAFF.

CDR3 sequence (DNA): TGTGCCAGTAGTATGCAGGGGGCCACCGGGGAGCTGTTTTTT. This gives the protein CASSMQGATGELFF. The V call is TRBV19, the J call TRBJ2-2; 8 bases match TRBD1. CDR1 is LNHDA, CDR2 SQIVND, per germline (reference sequence). Trimming cost V 3 bases and J 4 bases; bases outside gene matches: 1. This CDR3 is 14 amino acids long.

Concerning this clone: One junction end disagrees with the germline gene, perhaps due to a read error. The chain couples TRBV10-2 to TRBJ1-1, with TRBD1 matching over 9 bases. The CDR3 runs to 17 residues. In germline, CDR1 is WSHSY, CDR2 SAAADI. CDR3 region: CASSKSRDRAWDTEAFF. As DNA, the CDR3 is TGCGCCAGCAGTAAGTCCCGGGACAGGGCCTGGGACACTGAAGCTTTCTTT.

The gene calls are TRBV4-2 and TRBJ2-7, with D possibly TRBD2 on 7 matching bases. The CDR3 sequence is 15 residues long. CDR1 and CDR2 (germline): LGHNA, YNFKEQ. V was trimmed by 6 bases and J by 2 bases, leaving 17 bases between them. The CDR3 region is CASSPNRDYTYEQYF. The CDR3 nucleotides read TGTGCCAGCAGTCCAAACAGGGACTACACCTACGAGCAGTACTTC.